Described below is a single T cell receptor beta chain sequence and its context. Antigen: not known. The data are from a study of cytomegalovirus exposure and HLA in healthy donors. This CDR3 spans 14 amino acids. The germline gives CDR1 MNHEY, CDR2 SVGAGI. V trimming: 6 bases; J trimming: 8 bases; junction bases outside the gene matches: 10. The primer mix had 60 Vbeta and 13 Jbeta primers. Assay used: immunoSEQ multiplex PCR; TCRdb lists only in-frame clones, some missing. The sample has approximately 170,000 clones; around 73% are singletons. Findings and caveats of the study: Rarity held for most TCR sequences, but there were some public TCRs that occurred in many donors.

This chain links TRBV6-5 with TRBJ2-1, with 7 bases aligning to TRBD2. The receptor's source is a woman aged 18-35 years in good health and CMV-seropositive. Sequencing was carried out using PBMCs. In DNA, the CDR3 is TGTGCCAGCAGCCCCAGCGGGGTCTGGGATGAGCAGTTCTTC. Protein: CASSPSGVWDEQFF.